The sequence of this T cell receptor (beta chain) was determined in a study of monozygotic twins with cystic fibrosis (dated by TCRdb to about 2021). For the study in its entirety: Barcoded libraries were prepared with roughly 15 PCR cycles from 2.5 to 3 micrograms of fragmented DNA. To gauge how much genetics shapes V and J gene usage, the researchers compared TCR beta repertoires both within and across 16 monozygotic twin pairs who have cystic fibrosis. Ten female and six male twin pairs, aged roughly 2.0 to 36.4 years (median approximately 9.1 years) and mostly children and adolescents, were included in the cohort. Twins were ranked among approximately 1,100 cohort participants for weight-for-height and FEVPerc (FEV1 disease centile) on the day of blood sampling. Data for three of the twin pairs had been reported previously in another context.

TCR beta CDR3 regions were amplified by multiplex PCR with the immunoSEQ immune profiling system according to the manufacturer's instructions. An Illumina NextSeq system was used for sequencing. The study's own analysis went as follows. The immunoSEQ Analyzer platform handled processing of the sequence data, and clonality was calculated by taking the square root of Simpson's index of productive rearrangements. Jensen-Shannon distance served as the measure of similarity in V and J usage, while OLGA was used to compute CDR3 generation probabilities. The immuneACCESS database (August 2020) and VDJdb (December 2020) were searched for shared CDR3 sequences. TCRdb re-hosts the immuneACCESS table, in-frame sequences only. Its copies lack some clones; in the studies checked, an unresolved V gene accounts for under half of them, and the cause for the rest is not known. V and J calls plus clone size are reproduced from that table; the DNA served to infer D and trimming. This sample lists about 20,000 clones; around 96% were detected once. Approximately 0.62% of the sample is taken by the ten largest.

General conclusions and limits of the study: Significantly higher nucleotide-identical clonotype sharing was observed within monozygotic CF twin pairs than between unrelated CF individuals (P = 0.000026, Mann-Whitney). Only a small cohort was studied, and no association of shared CDR3 numbers with age, concordance or disease severity was found. The greatest similarity to the co-twin was observed for V gene usage in 13 of 16 pairs and for J usage in 8 of 16 pairs, which suggested genetic constraints. Simpson clonality was found to be generally low (median approximately 0.0096), suggesting a naive-dominated repertoire, although higher clonality was observed in the most severely affected patients.

Trimming removed 7 bases from V and 2 bases from J, leaving 24 bases between the germline ends. As encoded in the germline V gene, CDR1 is SGHTA while CDR2 is FQGNSA. Including the terminal cysteine and phenylalanine, the CDR3 comprises 17 residues. Left in the record is the CDR3 DNA by itself, 51 bases read in frame from the first base. The twin pairs came from the European Cystic Fibrosis Twin and Sibling Study Cohort, a cohort that recruited patients from over a hundred CF clinics across 14 European countries. Zygosity and CFTR genotype were verified in-house, with zygosity tested by multiplex PCR of nine short tandem repeat loci. Each twin gave a peripheral blood sample, and clinical parameters were documented on that same day of blood sampling. Genomic DNA was isolated from peripheral blood cells with phenol/chloroform and kept in TE buffer at 4 degrees C. Worth noting for this clone: Its antigen has not been determined. There are no base qualities to consult, and no much larger clone falls within one base.

The specimen was blood. The TCR comes from a girl aged 2 to 9 with cystic fibrosis. The rearranged segments are TRBV7-2 and TRBJ2-7, with TRBD2 tentatively as D gene (7 bases match). The nucleotide sequence is TGTGCCAGCACCCGTGGGGGGGGGCCAATTAAAGCCTACGAGCAGTACTTC. Its protein is CASTRGGGPIKAYEQYF.